This T cell receptor (beta chain) appears in the sequencing data of a study of CD8+ T cells in alopecia areata. A word on this clone: Gene names and germline refer to mouse. The read falls 4 residues short of the CDR3 end, and the missing part is taken from the germline J gene.

Following RNA extraction, reverse transcription yielded cDNA that acted as the sequencing template. The repertoire was sequenced with immunoSEQ multiplex PCR; TCRdb's copy has only in-frame clones and lacks some. The data show over 100,000 clones, with none appearing a single time. The CDR3 length is 15 residues. Germline values: CDR1 FNHDT, CDR2 SITEND (reference sequence). The ends were cut back, 2 bases at V and 0 bases at J, with 12 bases in the middle. Sequencing was carried out using lesional skin. The clonotype originates from a C3H/HeJ mouse with alopecia areata. For this mouse line, the MHC haplotype is H2-k. The rearrangement uses TRBV19 and TRBJ2-7; tentatively, D is TRBD2 (6 bases). This CDR3 reads CASSIPWGSSYEQYF. The CDR3 bases that were read are TGTGCCAGCAGTATCCCCTGGGGAAGCTCCTAT.